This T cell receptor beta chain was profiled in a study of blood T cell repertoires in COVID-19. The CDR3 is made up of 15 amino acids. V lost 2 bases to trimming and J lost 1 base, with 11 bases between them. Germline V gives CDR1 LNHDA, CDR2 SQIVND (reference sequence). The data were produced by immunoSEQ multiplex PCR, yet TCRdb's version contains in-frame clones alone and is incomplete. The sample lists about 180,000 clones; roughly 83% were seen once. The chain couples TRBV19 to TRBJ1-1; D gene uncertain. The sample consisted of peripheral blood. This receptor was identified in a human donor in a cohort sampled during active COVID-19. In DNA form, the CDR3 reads TGTGCCAGTAGTATATCCGGGGTTTCGAACACTGAAGCTTTCTTT. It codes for CASSISGVSNTEAFF. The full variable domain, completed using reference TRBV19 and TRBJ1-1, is DGGITQSPKYLFRKEGQNVTLSCEQNLNHDAMYWYRQDPGQGLRLIYYSQIVNDFQKGDIAEGYSVSREKKESFPLTVTSAQKNPTAFYLCASSISGVSNTEAFFGQGTRLTVV.